This T cell receptor (beta chain) was identified in a study of blood T cell repertoires in COVID-19. Original methodology: Counts of nucleated cells, estimated from reference gene primer amplification, were obtained. Assay used: immunoSEQ multiplex PCR; TCRdb lists only in-frame clones, some missing. V, J and clone size reflect that table, while D and trimming were determined from the DNA. Seen here are 60,000 or so clones, 76% observed once, and the top ten hold roughly 6.7%. The CDR3 spans 14 residues. V lost 7 bases to trimming and J lost 5 bases; unmatched junction nucleotides: 5. Germline CDR1 reads SQVTM; CDR2 reads ANQGSEA.

The rearrangement links TRBV29-1 to TRBJ2-3; 14 nucleotides agree with TRBD2. The sample consisted of peripheral blood. This TCR was recovered from a woman between 45 and 60 years old with active or convalescent COVID-19. As DNA, the CDR3 is TGCAGCGCTGGACTAGCGGGAGGCCGAGATACGCAGTATTTT. Translation gives CSAGLAGGRDTQYF.